These 9 T cell receptor beta chains were all obtained from the same sample, sequenced in a study of T cell repertoires in cytomegalovirus infection. TCRdb called the reads again in MiXCR, with one record for every CDR3 protein. This sample has around 530,000 distinct CDR3 sequences, with 26% found just once. The sequenced sample consisted of PBMCs. The receptors originated from a human donor in good health (CMV status not recorded). Some clones in this sample may be carry-over from other donors' samples.

The count of this clonotype is one. A much more abundant neighbour one base away suggests this may be a read error. The chain is built from TRBV7-8 and TRBJ2-5, with 7 bases that match TRBD1. CDR1 and CDR2 (germline): SGHVS, FQNEAQ. The CDR3 totals 16 residues. V lost 2 bases to trimming and J lost 4 bases; unmatched junction nucleotides: 10. The CDR3: CASSLTRTPGGETQYF. The CDR3 nucleotides are TGTGCCAGCAGCTTAACTCGGACCCCAGGGGGAGAGACCCAGTACTTC.

This chain joins TRBV12-3 or TRBV12-4 and TRBJ2-3; 8 bases fit TRBD1. Trimming took 10 bases from V and 1 from J; bases not matched to a gene: 7. This CDR3 comprises 14 residues. CDR3 sequence (DNA): TGTGCCACCTTACTGACAGGGGGCACAGATACGCAGTATTTT. Protein product: CATLLTGGTDTQYF.

In this sample, this clonotype turned up a few times. The chain links TRBV7-8 to TRBJ1-5; tentatively, D is TRBD1 (6 bases). V lost 8 bases, J lost 3 bases, and 14 bases lay in between. This CDR3 comprises 14 residues. Germline V gene lookup returns CDR1 SGHVS and CDR2 FQNEAQ. CDR3: CASSKGEINQPQHF. DNA of the CDR3: TGTGCCAGCTCAAAGGGGGAGATCAATCAGCCCCAGCATTTT.

The chain carries TRBV6-2 or TRBV6-3 and TRBJ1-5, with TRBD1 matching 7 bases. Germline V gene data show CDR1 as MNHEY and CDR2 as SVGEGT. The CDR3 is 13 amino acids. The J segment lost 7 bases and the V segment lost 8 bases, leaving 8 bases of the junction unmatched. CDR3 amino acids: CASGNRGTQPQHF. For the CDR3, the DNA is TGTGCCAGCGGTAACAGGGGAACCCAGCCCCAGCATTTT.

This CDR3 is CATSDESGRAQDTQYF. The CDR3 DNA sequence: TGTGCCACCAGTGATGAGAGCGGGAGGGCCCAAGATACGCAGTATTTT. The chain recombines TRBV24-1 with TRBJ2-3, with TRBD2 matching over 10 bases. Germline loops: CDR1 KGHDR, CDR2 SFDVKD. The V gene end was trimmed by 3 bases and the J gene end by 5 bases; junction bases not matched to a gene: 7. The CDR3 is 16 amino acids.

This clonotype has more than one count but fewer than ten. The chain couples TRBV5-4 to TRBJ2-5; D is perhaps TRBD1 (6 bases). Germline V CDR1 and CDR2: SGHNT, YYREEE (reference sequence). The CDR3 sequence is 14 residues long. V gave up 2 bases and J gave up 6 bases, with 14 bases separating them. The CDR3 protein is CASSFLGQRKTQYF. CDR3 nucleotide sequence: TGTGCCAGCAGCTTTCTCGGACAGCGAAAGACCCAGTACTTC. The variable domain in full, with the rest retrieved from reference TRBV5-4 and TRBJ2-5, is ETGVTQSPTHLIKTRGQQVTLRCSSQSGHNTVSWYQQALGQGPQFIFQYYREEENGRGNFPPRFSGLQFPNYSSELNVNALELDDSALYLCASSFLGQRKTQYFGPGTRLLVL.

On this clonotype: No conserved phenylalanine or tryptophan ends this CDR3, so it is likely a read error. V gene TRBV6-2 or TRBV6-3 combines with J gene TRBJ1-4, with D tentatively TRBD1 (5 bases). Trimming took 8 bases from V and 8 from J, leaving 18 bases between them. Germline V gives CDR1 MNHEY, CDR2 SVGEGT. The CDR3 spans 14 residues. The CDR3: CASGLGGDGEKLFI. The CDR3 DNA is TGTGCCAGCGGCCTGGGAGGGGACGGAGAAAAACTGTTTATT.

The chain has TRBV6-5 and TRBJ2-3, with a weak D call TRBD1 (5 bases). Trimming removed 6 bases from V and 4 bases from J, with 14 bases in between. Germline lookup yields CDR1 MNHEY and CDR2 SVGAGI. The length of the CDR3 is 14 residues. CDR3 amino acids: CASRPKTVSDTQYF. The CDR3 coding sequence is TGTGCCAGCAGACCCAAGACAGTTTCAGATACGCAGTATTTT.

The chain joins TRBV12-3 or TRBV12-4 to TRBJ1-5; D remains ambiguous. The CDR3 is made up of 15 amino acids. Trimming took off 3 bases at V and 0 bases at J, with 9 bases between the two ends. The CDR3 nucleotides read TGTGCCAGCAGTTTGTCATCCGGTAGCAATCAGCCCCAGCATTTT. Translating it yields CASSLSSGSNQPQHF.